This T cell receptor beta chain is drawn from a study of T cell responses to AZD1222 COVID-19 vaccine. Sequencing used immunoSEQ multiplex PCR; TCRdb keeps in-frame clones, though not all of them. This sample has 150,000 or so clones, with over 75% found just once. The CDR3 has 13 amino acids. Trimming took off 1 base at V and 6 bases at J, with 8 bases between the two ends. Germline lookup yields CDR1 SGHTA and CDR2 FQGTGA. This clone was counted at least ten times. The source of this sequence is an adult in good health. Sequencing was performed on peripheral blood, taken on day 0 of AZD1222 vaccination. The chain recombines TRBV7-3 with TRBJ2-3; D not resolved. The CDR3 loop reads CASSLSPLDTQYF. The CDR3 DNA follows: TGTGCCAGCAGCTTAAGCCCTCTCGATACGCAGTATTTT.